These 5 T cell receptor beta chains came from one sample sequenced in a study of neurological immune-mediated disorders. Time point defined: longitudinal time-point 2. TCRdb re-called the 5' RACE reads through MiXCR, storing one row per CDR3 protein. The sample yields some 60,000 distinct CDR3 sequences, 8.5% to 10% seen once. The sample comprised PBMCs. The receptor source for this set is a man aged 25 to 40 in good health.

This clonotype was counted at least ten times. This chain uses TRBV5-1 with TRBJ1-2; unclear D gene. The CDR3 is 13 residues long. Trimming cost V 0 bases and J 6 bases, with 9 bases left between them. In germline, CDR1 is SGHRS, CDR2 YFSETQ. CDR3 residues: CASSLGQIDGYTF. The CDR3 DNA reads as TGCGCCAGCAGCTTGGGGCAGATAGATGGCTACACCTTC.

This clonotype was counted at least ten times. This chain joins TRBV6-1 and TRBJ2-3, with TRBD2 matching 10 bases. The germline gives CDR1 MNHNS, CDR2 SASEGT. The CDR3 is 15 amino acids. V lost 6 bases and J lost 2; bases outside the gene matches: 5. CDR3 DNA: TGTGCCAGCAGGCGGCTAGCGGGGGCCACAGATACGCAGTATTTT. Translating gives CASRRLAGATDTQYF.

This clonotype was recorded many times. V and J are TRBV7-8 and TRBJ1-1, with 8 bases lining up with TRBD1. CDR1 is SGHVS, CDR2 FQNEAQ, per germline. The CDR3 runs to 16 residues. Trimming removed 5 bases from V and 4 bases from J; junction bases left unmatched: 12. The CDR3 region has the DNA TGTGCCAGCAGCCTAGGACAGGGATCGGGGTTCACTGAAGCTTTCTTT. Its translation: CASSLGQGSGFTEAFF.

There are many counts of this clonotype. The chain carries TRBV7-6 and TRBJ2-5; D is unclear. The CDR3 runs 15 residues. Germline CDR1 and CDR2: SGHVS and FNYEAQ. Trimming removed 5 bases at V and 1 base at J, with 14 bases between. The DNA for the CDR3 is TGTGCCAGCAGCCCCCACTACATCCCCCAAGAGACCCAGTACTTC. Residues: CASSPHYIPQETQYF.

This clonotype was counted many times. The chain recombines TRBV5-1 with TRBJ2-1; D is possibly TRBD1 (6 bases). The V gene's germline CDR1 is SGHRS and CDR2 YFSETQ. This CDR3 is built from 15 residues. V shed 4 bases and J shed 11 bases, with 22 bases lying between them. The CDR3 spells CASSATGSHETKQFF. As DNA, the CDR3 is TGCGCCAGCAGCGCAACAGGGAGCCACGAGACGAAGCAGTTCTTC.